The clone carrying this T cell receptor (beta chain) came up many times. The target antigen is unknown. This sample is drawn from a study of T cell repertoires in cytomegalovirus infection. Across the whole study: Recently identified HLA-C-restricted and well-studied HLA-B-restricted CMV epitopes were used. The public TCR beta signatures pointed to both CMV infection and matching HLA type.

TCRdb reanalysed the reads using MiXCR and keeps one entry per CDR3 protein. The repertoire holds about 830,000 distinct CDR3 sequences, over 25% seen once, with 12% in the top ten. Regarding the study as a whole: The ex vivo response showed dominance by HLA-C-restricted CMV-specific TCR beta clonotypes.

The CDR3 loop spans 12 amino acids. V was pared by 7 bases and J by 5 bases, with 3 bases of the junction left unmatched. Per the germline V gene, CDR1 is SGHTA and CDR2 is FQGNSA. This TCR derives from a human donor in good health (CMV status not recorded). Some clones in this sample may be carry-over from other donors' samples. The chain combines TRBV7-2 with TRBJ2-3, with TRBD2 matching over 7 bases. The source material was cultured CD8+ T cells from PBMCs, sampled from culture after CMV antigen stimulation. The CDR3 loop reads CASTQRGDTQYF. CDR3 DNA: TGTGCCAGCACCCAGCGGGGAGATACGCAGTATTTT.